This entry lists 2 T cell receptor beta chains sequenced from one sample in a study of cytomegalovirus exposure and HLA in healthy donors. A multiplex PCR was run with 60 Vbeta primers and 13 Jbeta primers. Data came from immunoSEQ multiplex PCR; TCRdb stores just in-frame clones and leaves some out. The repertoire holds approximately 210,000 clones, with about 80% as singletons. The sample consisted of PBMCs. The receptors here all came from a woman in her thirties or forties in good health and CMV-seronegative.

V and J are TRBV6-5 and TRBJ2-1; D ambiguous. This CDR3 is 14 amino acids long. Germline CDR1 MNHEY, CDR2 SVGAGI. V gave up 5 bases and J gave up 5 bases, with 13 bases separating them. CDR3 DNA: TGTGCCAGCAGTCTTCTTCCCGAGGACAATGAGCAGTTCTTC. This sequence encodes CASSLLPEDNEQFF.

The chain couples TRBV27 to TRBJ2-3, with TRBD1 matching 9 bases. Germline V CDR1 and CDR2: MNHEY, SMNVEV (reference sequence). J lost 8 bases, V lost 5 bases, and 11 bases had no gene match. The CDR3 is 15 residues long. CDR3 DNA: TGTGCCAGCAGTCCCGGGACAGGGCCCGGGGTTACGCAGTATTTT. Translating gives CASSPGTGPGVTQYF.